One T cell receptor (beta chain) is described in this entry. Its antigen remains unidentified. The sample originates from a study of cytomegalovirus exposure and HLA in healthy donors. Study details: Caucasian-associated ancestry cluster membership applied to around 76% of around 400 genotyped donors.

The length of the CDR3 is 15 residues. From germline, CDR1 is MNHNS and CDR2 SASEGT. While unrecorded immune exposures were likely, the donors were nominally healthy when sampled. Amplification used 60 Vbeta primers and 13 Jbeta primers. Clones were read by immunoSEQ multiplex PCR, and TCRdb kept only the in-frame ones, dropping some. The repertoire has about 160,000 clones, approximately 82% of them found once; the top ten carry 1.4%. Notes on the study in general: Later, an analysis showed that TCR beta chains associated with HLA were more clonally expanded than others that were equally common. A later analysis found most CMV-associated TCR beta chains apparently HLA-restricted.

The source material was PBMCs. V gene TRBV6-1 combines with J gene TRBJ2-5; 7 bases align to TRBD1. The last part of the DNA fits TRBJ2-7 better; the J call may be wrong. The sequence was obtained from a male donor in good health and CMV-seronegative. This chain's CDR3 is CASKQGHQGSYEQYF. Written as DNA, the CDR3 is TGTGCCAGCAAACAGGGGCACCAGGGCTCCTACGAGCAGTACTTC.